This TCR beta chain emerged from a study of blood T cell repertoires in COVID-19. Some clones are missing from TCRdb's copy, which holds only in-frame ones; the method was immunoSEQ multiplex PCR. The top ten hold approximately 9% of the sample, which has roughly 130,000 clones, roughly 84% seen once. The CDR3 consists of 13 residues. Deletions cut 2 bases from V and 6 bases from J, with 9 bases between. CDR1 and CDR2 from the germline V gene are SGDLS and YYNGEE. The source of this sequence is a man aged 25 to 40 with COVID-19, enrolled during active disease. Material for sequencing was peripheral blood. This chain joins TRBV9 and TRBJ2-1; possible D gene TRBD2, 5 bases. The CDR3 DNA is TGTGCCAGCAGCGTGTCTAGCACCAATGAGCAGTTCTTC. Residues: CASSVSSTNEQFF.